This T cell receptor beta chain came from a study of T-cell reconstitution after alpha-beta-depleted transplantation in children. Whole-study findings and limits: In patients about two months after transplant, alpha-beta T cells reportedly arose from several hundred expanded graft clones. Surviving recipient T cells and intrathymic progenitors accounted for some patients' high TCRbeta diversity at day 60. Among T cells one year after transplant, newly produced cells accounted for most counts and diversity.

This clonotype has a count of ten or more. Its specificity is unknown. Germline CDR1 is MNHEY and CDR2 is SMNVEV (reference sequence). Deletions cut 5 bases from V and 6 bases from J, with 15 bases between. The CDR3 has 14 amino acids. Preparation of the TCRbeta library was carried out with unique molecular identifiers. TCRdb passed the PCR reads through MiXCR, listing each CDR3 protein once. The repertoire holds around 300,000 distinct CDR3 sequences, with roughly 10% as singletons. This TCR was sampled from a male patient between 2 and 10 years old who had a stem cell transplant for chronic granulomatous disease, so the T cells may come from the graft donor. The chain combines TRBV27 with TRBJ2-3, with unresolved D. The sample was peripheral blood, taken 180 days after TCRalphabeta/CD19-depleted stem cell transplant. Written as DNA, the CDR3 is TGTGCCAGCAGTCCTCAGACCGAATGGGATACGCAGTATTTT. Residues: CASSPQTEWDTQYF.